This T cell receptor beta chain was captured by sequencing in a study of regulatory T cells in long-lasting Graves disease. Whole-study findings and limits: More public clonotypes were shared by persistent patients (around 2,500) than by new patients (under 1,000).

Remarks on this clonotype: Its antigen remains unidentified.

This sample's time point: newly diagnosed GD, antithyroid drugs for less than 3 months. After RNA was extracted from PBMCs, the TCR library was made from it. Patients came from an endocrinology department in Xi'an, China. CDR1 and CDR2 from the germline V gene are MNHEY and SMNVEV (reference sequence). V was pared by 5 bases and J by 8 bases, with 13 bases between. This CDR3 is 13 amino acids long. Assembly of TCR beta libraries relied on iRepertoire HTBI primers together with Arm-PCR of CDR3 regions. One entry per CDR3 protein results from TCRdb running MiXCR on the multiplex PCR reads. The table includes hundreds of thousands of distinct CDR3 sequences, roughly a sixth detected once. These records were also assigned to another study, of T cells in Graves' hyperthyroidism and ophthalmopathy.

J is TRBJ2-1 and V is TRBV27; the D gene is possibly TRBD2 (5 bases). The source material was peripheral blood mononuclear cells (PBMCs), sampled at new diagnosis, from a patient treated with antithyroid drugs. The clonotype was recovered from a man aged 40-50 years with Graves disease. The CDR3 region is CASSTQRADEQFF. For the CDR3, the DNA is TGTGCCAGCAGTACGCAGAGGGCAGATGAGCAGTTCTTC.